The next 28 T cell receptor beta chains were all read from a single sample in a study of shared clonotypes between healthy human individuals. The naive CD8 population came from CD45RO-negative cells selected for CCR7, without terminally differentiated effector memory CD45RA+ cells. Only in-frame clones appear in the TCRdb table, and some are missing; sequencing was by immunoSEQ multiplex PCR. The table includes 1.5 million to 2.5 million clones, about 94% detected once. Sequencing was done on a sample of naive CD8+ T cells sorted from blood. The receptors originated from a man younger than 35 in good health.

The CDR3 loop is CASSHRSGGPTDTQYF. Written as DNA, the CDR3 is TGCGCCAGCAGCCATAGGAGCGGGGGCCCCACAGATACGCAGTATTTT. The V call is TRBV4-1, the J call TRBJ2-3, with TRBD2 matching 8 bases. Germline loops: CDR1 MGHRA, CDR2 YSYEKL. Losses at the gene ends were 3 bases for V and 2 bases for J; bases not matched to a gene: 7. The CDR3 length is 16 residues.

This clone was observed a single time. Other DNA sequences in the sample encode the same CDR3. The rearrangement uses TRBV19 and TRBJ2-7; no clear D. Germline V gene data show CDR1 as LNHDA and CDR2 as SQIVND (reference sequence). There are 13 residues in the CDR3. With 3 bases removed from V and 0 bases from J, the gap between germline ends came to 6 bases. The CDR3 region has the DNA TGTGCCAGTAGTATCGGCAGCTCCTACGAGCAGTACTTC. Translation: CASSIGSSYEQYF.

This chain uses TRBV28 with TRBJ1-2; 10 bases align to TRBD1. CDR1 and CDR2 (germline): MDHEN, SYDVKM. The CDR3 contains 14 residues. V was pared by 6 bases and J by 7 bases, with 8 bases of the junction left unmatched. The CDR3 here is CASSPTGGIGGYTF. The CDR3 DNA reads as TGTGCCAGCAGCCCGACAGGGGGCATTGGTGGCTACACCTTC.

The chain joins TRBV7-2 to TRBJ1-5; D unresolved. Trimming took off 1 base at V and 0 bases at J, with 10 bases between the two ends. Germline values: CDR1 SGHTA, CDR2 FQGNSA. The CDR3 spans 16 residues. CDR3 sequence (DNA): TGTGCCAGCAGCTTAGACCTATCTTATAGCAATCAGCCCCAGCATTTT. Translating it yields CASSLDLSYSNQPQHF.

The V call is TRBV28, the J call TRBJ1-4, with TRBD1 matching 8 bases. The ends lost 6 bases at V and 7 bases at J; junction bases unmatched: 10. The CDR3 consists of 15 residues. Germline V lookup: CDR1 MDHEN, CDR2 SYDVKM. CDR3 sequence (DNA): TGTGCCAGCAGCACCGACAGGGGTTCCGGTGAAAAACTGTTTTTT. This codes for CASSTDRGSGEKLFF.

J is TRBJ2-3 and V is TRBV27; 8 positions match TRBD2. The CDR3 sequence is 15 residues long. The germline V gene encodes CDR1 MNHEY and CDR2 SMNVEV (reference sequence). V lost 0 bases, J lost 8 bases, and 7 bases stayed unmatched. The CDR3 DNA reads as TGTGCCAGCAGTTTATCTCCGGGGGGGCCGGGTACGCAGTATTTT. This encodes CASSLSPGGPGTQYF.

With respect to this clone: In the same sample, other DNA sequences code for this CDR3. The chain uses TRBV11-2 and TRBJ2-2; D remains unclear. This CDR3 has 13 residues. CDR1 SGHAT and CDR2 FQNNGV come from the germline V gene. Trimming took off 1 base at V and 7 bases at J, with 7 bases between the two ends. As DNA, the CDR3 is TGTGCCAGCAGCTTAGTCGTCGGCGGGGAGCTGTTTTTT. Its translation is CASSLVVGGELFF.

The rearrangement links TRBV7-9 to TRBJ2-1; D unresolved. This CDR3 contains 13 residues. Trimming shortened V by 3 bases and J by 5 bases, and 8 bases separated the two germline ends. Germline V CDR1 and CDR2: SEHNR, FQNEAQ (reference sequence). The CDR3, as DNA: TGTGCCAGCAGCTTTGGTCTCGACAATGAGCAGTTCTTC. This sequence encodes CASSFGLDNEQFF.

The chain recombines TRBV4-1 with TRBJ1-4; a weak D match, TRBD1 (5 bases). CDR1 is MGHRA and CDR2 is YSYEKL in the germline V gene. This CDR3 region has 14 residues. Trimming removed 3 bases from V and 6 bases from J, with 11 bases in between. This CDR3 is CASSQETAYEKLFF. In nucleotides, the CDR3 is TGCGCCAGCAGCCAGGAGACAGCCTATGAAAAACTGTTTTTT.

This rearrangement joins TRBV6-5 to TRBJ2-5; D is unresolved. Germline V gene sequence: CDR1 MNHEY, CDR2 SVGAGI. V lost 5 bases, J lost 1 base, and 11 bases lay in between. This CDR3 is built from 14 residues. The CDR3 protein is CASSLDGSQETQYF. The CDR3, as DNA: TGTGCCAGCAGTCTCGACGGTTCCCAAGAGACCCAGTACTTC.

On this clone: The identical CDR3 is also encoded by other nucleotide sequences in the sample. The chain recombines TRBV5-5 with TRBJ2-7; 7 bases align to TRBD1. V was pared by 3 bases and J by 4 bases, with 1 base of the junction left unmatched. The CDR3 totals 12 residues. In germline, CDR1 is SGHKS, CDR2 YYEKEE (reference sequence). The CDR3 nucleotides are TGTGCCAGCAGCTGGGACAGTTACGAGCAGTACTTC. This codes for CASSWDSYEQYF.

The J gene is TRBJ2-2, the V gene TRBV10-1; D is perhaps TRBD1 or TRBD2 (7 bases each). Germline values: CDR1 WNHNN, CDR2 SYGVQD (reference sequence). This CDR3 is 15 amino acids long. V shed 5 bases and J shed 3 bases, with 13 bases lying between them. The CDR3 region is CASSRGDRYTGELFF. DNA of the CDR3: TGCGCCAGCAGTCGGGGGGACAGATACACCGGGGAGCTGTTTTTT.

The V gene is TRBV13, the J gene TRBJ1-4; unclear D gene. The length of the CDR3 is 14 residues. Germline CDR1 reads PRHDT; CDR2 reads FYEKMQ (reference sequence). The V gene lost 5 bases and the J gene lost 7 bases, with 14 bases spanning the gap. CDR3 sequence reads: CASSRGGLGEKLFF. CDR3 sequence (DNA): TGTGCCAGCAGCCGGGGAGGTCTCGGTGAAAAACTGTTTTTT.

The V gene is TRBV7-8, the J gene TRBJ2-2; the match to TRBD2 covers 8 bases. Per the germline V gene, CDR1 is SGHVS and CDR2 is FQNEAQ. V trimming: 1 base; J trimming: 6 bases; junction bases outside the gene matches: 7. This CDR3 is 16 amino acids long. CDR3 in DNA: TGTGCCAGCAGCTTAGTCGGGGGGGGCATCCCCGGGGAGCTGTTTTTT. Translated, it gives CASSLVGGGIPGELFF.

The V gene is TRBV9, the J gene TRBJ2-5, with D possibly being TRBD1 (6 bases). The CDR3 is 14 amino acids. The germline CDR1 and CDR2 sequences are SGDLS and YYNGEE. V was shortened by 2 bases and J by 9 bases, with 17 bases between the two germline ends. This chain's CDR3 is CASSVGLPEGAQYF. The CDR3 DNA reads TGTGCCAGCAGCGTCGGGCTACCCGAGGGGGCCCAGTACTTC.

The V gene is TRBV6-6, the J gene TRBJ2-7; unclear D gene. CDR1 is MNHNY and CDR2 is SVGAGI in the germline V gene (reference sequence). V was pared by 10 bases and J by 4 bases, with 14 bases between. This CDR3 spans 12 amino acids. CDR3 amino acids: CATAPMVYEQYF. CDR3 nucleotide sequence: TGTGCCACAGCCCCGATGGTTTACGAGCAGTACTTC.

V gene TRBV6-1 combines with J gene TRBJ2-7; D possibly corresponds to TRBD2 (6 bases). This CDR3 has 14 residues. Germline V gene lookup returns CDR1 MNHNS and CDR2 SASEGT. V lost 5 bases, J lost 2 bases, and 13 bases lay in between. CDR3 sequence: CASSTGGDPYEQYF. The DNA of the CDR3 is TGTGCCAGCAGTACCGGCGGGGACCCCTACGAGCAGTACTTC.

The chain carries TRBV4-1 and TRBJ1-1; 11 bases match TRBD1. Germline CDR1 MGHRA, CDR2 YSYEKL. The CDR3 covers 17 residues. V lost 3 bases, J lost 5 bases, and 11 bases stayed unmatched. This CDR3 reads CASSHQDRGPEVTEAFF. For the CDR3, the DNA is TGCGCCAGCAGCCACCAGGACAGGGGGCCAGAGGTGACTGAAGCTTTCTTT.

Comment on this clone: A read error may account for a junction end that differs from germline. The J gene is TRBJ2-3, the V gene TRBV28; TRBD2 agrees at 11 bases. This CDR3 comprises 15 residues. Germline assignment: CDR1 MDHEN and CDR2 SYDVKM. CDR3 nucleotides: TGTGCCAGCGGTTTTAGCGGGGGGGCTGTAGATACGCAGTATTTT. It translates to CASGFSGGAVDTQYF.

For the CDR3, the DNA is TGTGCCAGCAGACGGCCCCGAGCCACAGATACGCAGTATTTT. Translation gives CASRRPRATDTQYF. V and J are TRBV27 and TRBJ2-3, with no clear D. The CDR3 runs 14 residues. The germline V and J ends were trimmed by 6 bases and 2 bases, with 12 bases remaining between them. Germline assignment: CDR1 MNHEY and CDR2 SMNVEV (reference sequence).

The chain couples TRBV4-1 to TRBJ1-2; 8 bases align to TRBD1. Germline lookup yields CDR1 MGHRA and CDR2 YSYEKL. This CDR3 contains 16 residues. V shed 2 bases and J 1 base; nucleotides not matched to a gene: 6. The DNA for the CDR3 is TGCGCCAGCAGCCAACTTGGGGGACAGGTTAACTATGGCTACACCTTC. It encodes CASSQLGGQVNYGYTF.

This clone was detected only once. The CDR3 DNA reads TGTGCCAGCAGCTTATTCCCACTACCTCAAGAGACCCAGTACTTC. It is translated as CASSLFPLPQETQYF. V gene TRBV7-6 combines with J gene TRBJ2-5; D unclear. V lost 2 bases and J lost 2, with 12 bases in between. Looked up from germline, CDR1 is SGHVS and CDR2 is FNYEAQ. CDR3 length: 15 amino acids.

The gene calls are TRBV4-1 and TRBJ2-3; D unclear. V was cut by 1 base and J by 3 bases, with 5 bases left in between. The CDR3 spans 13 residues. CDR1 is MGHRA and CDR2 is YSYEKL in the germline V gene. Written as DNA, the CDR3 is TGCGCCAGCAGCCAAGGATGGACAGATACGCAGTATTTT. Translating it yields CASSQGWTDTQYF.

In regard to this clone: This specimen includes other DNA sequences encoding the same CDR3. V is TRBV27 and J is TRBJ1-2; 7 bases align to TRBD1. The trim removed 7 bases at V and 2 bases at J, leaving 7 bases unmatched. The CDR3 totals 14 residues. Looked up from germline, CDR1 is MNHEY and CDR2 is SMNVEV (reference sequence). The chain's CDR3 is CASTQTGANYGYTF. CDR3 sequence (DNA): TGTGCCAGCACCCAAACAGGGGCCAACTATGGCTACACCTTC.

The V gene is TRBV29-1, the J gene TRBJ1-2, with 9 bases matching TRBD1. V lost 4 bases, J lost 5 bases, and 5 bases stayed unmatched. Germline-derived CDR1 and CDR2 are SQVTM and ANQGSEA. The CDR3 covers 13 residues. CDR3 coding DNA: TGCAGCGTTGCCGAGACAGGGGGTTATGGCTACACCTTC. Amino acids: CSVAETGGYGYTF.

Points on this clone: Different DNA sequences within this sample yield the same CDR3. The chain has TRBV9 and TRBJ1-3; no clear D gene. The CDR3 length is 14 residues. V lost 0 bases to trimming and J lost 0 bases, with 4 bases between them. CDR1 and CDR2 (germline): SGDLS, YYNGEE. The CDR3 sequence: CASSVESSGNTIYF. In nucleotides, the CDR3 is TGTGCCAGCAGCGTAGAAAGCTCTGGAAACACCATATATTTT. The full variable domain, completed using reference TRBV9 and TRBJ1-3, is DSGVTQTPKHLITATGQRVTLRCSPRSGDLSVYWYQQSLDQGLQFLIQYYNGEERAKGNILERFSAQQFPDLHSELNLSSLELGDSALYFCASSVESSGNTIYFGEGSWLTVV.

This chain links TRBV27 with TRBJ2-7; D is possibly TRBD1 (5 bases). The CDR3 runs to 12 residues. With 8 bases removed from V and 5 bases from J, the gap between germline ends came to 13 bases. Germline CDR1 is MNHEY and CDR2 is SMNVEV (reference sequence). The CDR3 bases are TGTGCCAGCGGGTTAATAGGGGACGAGCAGTACTTC. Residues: CASGLIGDEQYF.

The CDR3 DNA follows: TGTGCCAGCAGCTTAGTCCCCCAGGGTGAGCAGTTCTTC. It is translated as CASSLVPQGEQFF. The chain uses TRBV11-2 and TRBJ2-1, with a possible D match to TRBD1 (5 bases). The CDR3 runs 13 residues. CDR1 is SGHAT and CDR2 is FQNNGV in the germline V gene. Trimming removed 1 base from V and 9 bases from J, with 10 bases in between.